These 20 T cell receptor beta chains were all obtained from the same sample, sequenced in a study of T-cell memory formation after mild COVID-19. TCRdb reanalysed the 5' RACE reads using MiXCR and keeps one entry per CDR3 protein. The sample holds some 300,000 distinct CDR3 sequences; 20% are singletons and the top ten take about 21%. The sequencing input was PBMCs or a T cell subset sorted from them (not recorded which). These receptors were collected from a man younger than 35 who had mild COVID-19 (a few samples of this study predate the infection). Cell type and time point are not known.

The gene calls are TRBV5-5 and TRBJ2-3; the D call may be TRBD1 or TRBD2 (5 bases each). The germline V gene encodes CDR1 SGHKS and CDR2 YYEKEE (reference sequence). Trimming took off 0 bases at V and 11 bases at J, with 19 bases between the two ends. CDR3 length equals 15 residues. In nucleotides, the CDR3 is TGTGCCAGCAGCTTGGACTTCGGCAGGGAGTCTTTGCAGTATTTT. Translated, it gives CASSLDFGRESLQYF.

This clonotype was seen a few times. This chain uses TRBV7-2 with TRBJ1-2; D unresolved. Deletions cut 5 bases from V and 8 bases from J, with 21 bases between. The CDR3 is made up of 15 amino acids. Germline CDR1 is SGHTA and CDR2 is FQGNSA. This CDR3 reads CASSPPNGPQTGYTF. The CDR3 DNA follows: TGTGCCAGCAGCCCACCCAACGGGCCGCAAACGGGCTACACCTTC.

The chain combines TRBV5-1 with TRBJ1-2, with 12 bases matching TRBD1. The CDR3 runs 16 residues. J lost 8 bases, V lost 0 bases, and 8 bases had no gene match. The germline CDR1 and CDR2 sequences are SGHRS and YFSETQ. CDR3 loop: CASSLDWDRGPMGYTF. DNA of the CDR3: TGCGCCAGCAGCTTGGATTGGGACAGGGGGCCTATGGGCTACACCTTC.

This clonotype was picked up a small number of times. The chain uses TRBV7-3 and TRBJ2-1; 11 positions match TRBD1. Germline loops: CDR1 SGHTA, CDR2 FQGTGA. CDR3 size: 15 residues. The V gene end was trimmed by 5 bases and the J gene end by 7 bases; junction bases not matched to a gene: 7. CDR3 loop: CASSIGQGAGNEQFF. CDR3 sequence (DNA): TGTGCCAGCAGCATCGGACAGGGGGCTGGGAATGAGCAGTTCTTC.

This chain joins TRBV11-3 and TRBJ2-3, with 7 nucleotides matching TRBD1. CDR1 and CDR2 (germline): SGHNT, YENEEA. J lost 4 bases, V lost 1 base, and 11 bases had no gene match. The CDR3 covers 17 residues. This CDR3 reads CASSLGLIGGTADTQYF. The CDR3 DNA reads as TGTGCCAGCAGCTTAGGTCTGATAGGGGGCACGGCAGATACGCAGTATTTT.

V is TRBV29-1 and J is TRBJ2-1; 10 bases agree with TRBD1. The germline V gene encodes CDR1 SQVTM and CDR2 ANQGSEA. There are 14 residues in the CDR3. The CDR3 DNA sequence: TGCACCGGACTAGGACAGGGGGGTTACAATGAGCAGTTCTTC. Its protein product is CTGLGQGGYNEQFF.

The gene calls are TRBV20-1 and TRBJ2-1, with 8 bases fitting TRBD2. There are 17 residues in the CDR3. Germline CDR1 is DFQATT and CDR2 is SNEGSKA (reference sequence). Trimming removed 0 bases from V and 0 bases from J; junction bases left unmatched: 7. The CDR3 spells CSARDPSGGSSYNEQFF. The DNA of the CDR3 is TGCAGTGCTAGAGATCCCAGCGGGGGAAGCTCCTACAATGAGCAGTTCTTC.

The DNA for the CDR3 is TGTGCCAGCAGCGGACAGGGGACCCCCTACGAGCAGTACTTC. Its protein is CASSGQGTPYEQYF. The V gene is TRBV5-5, the J gene TRBJ2-7, with 9 positions matching TRBD1. This CDR3 is 14 amino acids long. Germline CDR1 reads SGHKS; CDR2 reads YYEKEE (reference sequence). Trimming cost V 4 bases and J 2 bases; bases outside gene matches: 4.

The gene calls are TRBV18 and TRBJ2-7; no clear D gene. The CDR3 length is 12 residues. Germline-derived CDR1 and CDR2 are KGHSH and LQKENI. V gave up 8 bases and J gave up 6 bases, with 14 bases separating them. The CDR3 region has the DNA TGTGCCAGCGAAGGATCTGACCTCGAGCAGTACGTC. This codes for CASEGSDLEQYV.

The genes are TRBV7-3 and TRBJ1-2; D is possibly TRBD1 (6 bases). Per the germline V gene, CDR1 is SGHTA and CDR2 is FQGTGA. This CDR3 is built from 15 residues. V shed 5 bases and J shed 2 bases, with 15 bases lying between them. Written as DNA, the CDR3 is TGTGCCAGCAGCCCCGACCCGGGGGCCAACTATGGCTACACCTTC. Amino acid sequence: CASSPDPGANYGYTF.

This chain uses TRBV29-1 with TRBJ1-4; D is undetermined. In germline, CDR1 is SQVTM, CDR2 ANQGSEA. This CDR3 is 13 amino acids long. Between the trimmed V and J ends, which lost 5 bases and 4 bases, there was a span of 11 bases. CDR3 bases: TGCAGCGTTTTTTCCGCGTTTAATGAAAAACTGTTTTTT. Its translation is CSVFSAFNEKLFF.

The J gene is TRBJ2-7, the V gene TRBV7-2; 7 positions match TRBD1. This CDR3 spans 14 amino acids. The ends lost 2 bases at V and 1 base at J; junction bases unmatched: 2. Germline assignment: CDR1 SGHTA and CDR2 FQGNSA. The CDR3 bases are TGTGCCAGCAGCTTAAAGACAGGGTCCTACGAGCAGTACGTC. Translation gives CASSLKTGSYEQYV.

In its sample, this clonotype was seen a few times. The CDR3 DNA sequence: TGTGCCAGCAGCTTAAAGTTAGCTGGATGGGAGACCCAGTACTTC. Translating it yields CASSLKLAGWETQYF. The V gene is TRBV11-2, the J gene TRBJ2-5; D gene ambiguous. This CDR3 region has 15 residues. Germline CDR1 reads SGHAT; CDR2 reads FQNNGV. Trimming took off 2 bases at V and 5 bases at J, with 15 bases between the two ends.

This clonotype was observed a handful of times. The chain recombines TRBV18 with TRBJ2-1, with D unclear. The germline CDR1 and CDR2 sequences are KGHSH and LQKENI. V lost 2 bases, J lost 8 bases, and 10 bases lay in between. The CDR3 sequence is 13 residues long. CDR3 sequence (DNA): TGTGCCAGCTCACCAATGTCTAGGGATGAGCAGTTCTTC. It encodes CASSPMSRDEQFF.

Concerning this clonotype: This may be a read error, as it is one base from a much larger clone. The chain uses TRBV4-1 and TRBJ2-2, with D perhaps TRBD1 (5 bases). V was shortened by 6 bases and J by 4 bases, with 15 bases between the two germline ends. Per germline, CDR1 MGHRA and CDR2 YSYEKL. CDR3 length equals 15 residues. The CDR3 is CASRLQGLGTGELFF. The CDR3 nucleotides are TGCGCCAGCAGACTCCAGGGCCTGGGCACCGGGGAGCTGTTTTTT.

This clonotype came up a few times. This sequence joins TRBV7-2 and TRBJ2-3; D perhaps matches TRBD2 (6 bases). This CDR3 is built from 14 residues. V gave up 3 bases and J gave up 7 bases, with 14 bases separating them. Germline V lookup: CDR1 SGHTA, CDR2 FQGNSA. This chain's CDR3 is CASSLEGVKYTQYF. The CDR3 DNA sequence: TGTGCCAGCAGCTTGGAGGGCGTCAAATATACGCAGTATTTT.

This clonotype has just a few counts. CDR3 coding DNA: TGTGCCAGCAGTCTTTCCGGGACAGGGGAACACGGCGGCTACACCTTC. It is translated as CASSLSGTGEHGGYTF. The rearrangement links TRBV28 to TRBJ1-2; TRBD1 agrees at 10 bases. The germline gives CDR1 MDHEN, CDR2 SYDVKM. J was trimmed by 8 bases and V by 5 bases; bases with no gene match: 14. The CDR3 extends over 16 amino acids.

About this clonotype itself: The junction shows a germline mismatch at one end, possibly a read error. The chain couples TRBV4-1 to TRBJ2-5; TRBD2 matches at 11 bases. Germline V gene lookup returns CDR1 MGHRA and CDR2 YSYEKL. The CDR3 spans 14 residues. The CDR3 DNA reads TGCGACAGCAGAGGGACTAGCGGAGGAGAGACCCAGTACTTC. This translates into CDSRGTSGGETQYF.

This clonotype came up a few times. V and J are TRBV5-1 and TRBJ2-2; D might be TRBD2 (6 bases). CDR1 is SGHRS and CDR2 is YFSETQ in the germline V gene. V lost 2 bases and J lost 1, with 12 bases in between. This CDR3 comprises 16 residues. The CDR3 reads CASSLGLAKNTGELFF. The CDR3 bases are TGCGCCAGCAGCTTAGGGCTAGCGAAGAACACCGGGGAGCTGTTTTTT.

The V and J genes are TRBV6-1 and TRBJ1-6; D is undetermined. The CDR3 has 15 amino acids. Trimming left V 7 bases short and J 1 base short, with 11 bases between. Germline assignment: CDR1 MNHNS and CDR2 SASEGT. CDR3 sequence (DNA): TGTGCCAGCATTGAGGAGGTTTCCTATAATTCACCCCTCCACTTT. Translating it yields CASIEEVSYNSPLHF.